Shown below are 31 T cell receptor beta chains from a single sample sequenced in a study of T cell responses to AZD1222 COVID-19 vaccine listed by TCRdb under 2021. Sample time point, as interpreted from the label and publication: baseline before first vaccination. The library relied on the immunoSEQ multiplex PCR assay. TCRdb retrieved this table from immuneACCESS and kept in-frame rearrangements only. Not all clones are present; in checked studies, unresolved V genes account for under half, and no reason is known for the remainder. This sample has 150,000 to 200,000 clones in its table, and about nine tenths of those were observed once. Of the sample, around 6% is held by the ten largest clones. The input for sequencing was peripheral blood, taken on day 0 of AZD1222 vaccination. These TCRs come from an adult in good health.

The chain uses TRBV19 and TRBJ1-3; TRBD1 is a possible D gene (6 bases). The CDR3 has 16 residues. Trimming took off 6 bases at V and 0 bases at J, with 15 bases between the two ends. Germline lookup yields CDR1 LNHDA and CDR2 SQIVND (reference sequence). In DNA form, the CDR3 reads TGTGCCAGTAGACGGAACAGGGCCAGCTCTGGAAACACCATATATTTT. This gives the protein CASRRNRASSGNTIYF.

This rearrangement joins TRBV11-3 to TRBJ2-1; no reliable D call. CDR3 size: 12 residues. Germline V gene lookup returns CDR1 SGHNT and CDR2 YENEEA. V was trimmed by 0 bases and J by 7 bases, leaving 4 bases between them. The CDR3 sequence is CASSLDENEQFF. The CDR3 DNA reads as TGTGCCAGCAGCTTAGACGAAAATGAGCAGTTCTTC.

This rearrangement joins TRBV7-9 to TRBJ2-2; D call uncertain. V dropped 6 bases and J dropped 4 bases, with 12 bases sitting between them. CDR1 is SEHNR, CDR2 FQNEAQ, per germline (reference sequence). The CDR3 extends over 14 amino acids. In nucleotides, the CDR3 is TGTGCCAGCAGTTTCGTGGGGATCACCGGGGAGCTGTTTTTT. This encodes CASSFVGITGELFF.

This clone was picked up one time. The chain employs TRBV28 and TRBJ2-5; no definite D call. The germline V gene encodes CDR1 MDHEN and CDR2 SYDVKM. V was cut by 6 bases and J by 5 bases, with 13 bases left in between. The CDR3 has 13 amino acids. The CDR3 DNA reads as TGTGCCAGCAGAACAACAGTGGGGGAGACCCAGTACTTC. Translated: CASRTTVGETQYF.

This clone was seen just once. The CDR3 here is CASSMESSNQPQHF. CDR3 in DNA: TGTGCCAGCAGCATGGAAAGTAGCAATCAGCCCCAGCATTTT. The V gene is TRBV7-2, the J gene TRBJ1-5; no reliable D call. This CDR3 has 14 residues. Germline V gene data show CDR1 as SGHTA and CDR2 as FQGNSA. V lost 5 bases, J lost 0 bases, and 8 bases lay in between.

This chain's CDR3 is CASSQGLGQGYTGELFF. The CDR3 region has the DNA TGCGCCAGCAGCCAAGGATTAGGACAGGGGTACACCGGGGAGCTGTTTTTT. V gene TRBV4-1 combines with J gene TRBJ2-2, with TRBD1 matching 9 bases. The CDR3 has 17 residues. With 1 base clipped from V and 3 bases from J, the junction kept 6 bases outside the gene matches. CDR1 MGHRA and CDR2 YSYEKL come from the germline V gene.

In this sample, this clone turned up a few times. The chain has TRBV2 and TRBJ1-1; TRBD1 might be the D (6 bases). Germline CDR1 reads SNHLY; CDR2 reads FYNNEI. This CDR3 contains 14 residues. Deletions cut 5 bases from V and 1 base from J, with 11 bases between. The CDR3 sequence is CASSSGTQNTEAFF. The DNA for the CDR3 is TGTGCCAGCAGTTCCGGGACACAGAACACTGAAGCTTTCTTT.

A few counts support this clone. V and J are TRBV11-3 and TRBJ2-3, with unresolved D. Germline V gene lookup returns CDR1 SGHNT and CDR2 YENEEA. Trimming removed 0 bases at V and 2 bases at J, with 6 bases between. The CDR3 length is 14 residues. Written as DNA, the CDR3 is TGTGCCAGCAGCTTAGACTCGGACACAGATACGCAGTATTTT. This codes for CASSLDSDTDTQYF.

The V gene is TRBV15, the J gene TRBJ1-4, with 11 bases matching TRBD1. Germline trimming cut 5 bases from V and 7 bases from J; bases unmatched to any gene: 6. The length of the CDR3 is 15 residues. Germline loops: CDR1 LNHNV, CDR2 YYDKDF (reference sequence). This chain's CDR3 is CATSPRTGGGEKLFF. The CDR3, as DNA: TGTGCCACCAGCCCAAGGACAGGGGGCGGTGAAAAACTGTTTTTT.

V is TRBV11-2 and J is TRBJ2-7, with 7 nucleotides matching TRBD2. After removal of 0 bases from V and 0 bases from J, the junction contained 2 bases not matched to a gene. The germline V gene has CDR1 SGHAT and CDR2 FQNNGV. The CDR3 extends over 15 amino acids. The CDR3 region is CASSLDGGGSYEQYF. The CDR3 DNA reads TGTGCCAGCAGCTTAGATGGGGGGGGCTCCTACGAGCAGTACTTC.

CDR3 sequence: CASSQEEGAITGELFF. In DNA form, the CDR3 reads TGTGCCAGCAGCCAAGAAGAAGGGGCTATCACCGGGGAGCTGTTTTTT. The chain combines TRBV3-1 (or the pseudogene TRBV3-2) with TRBJ2-2; the D gene is possibly TRBD1 (5 bases). Germline CDR1 is LGHDT and CDR2 is YNNKEL (reference sequence). The CDR3 totals 16 residues. V lost 0 bases and J lost 4, with 12 bases in between.

In DNA, the CDR3 is TGTGCCAGCAGCTTAGTTGCGGCAGGAACGTCCTACGAGCAGTACTTC. The encoded protein is CASSLVAAGTSYEQYF. The gene calls are TRBV7-2 and TRBJ2-7; D gene ambiguous. Germline CDR1 and CDR2: SGHTA and FQGNSA. This CDR3 comprises 16 residues. V lost 1 base and J lost 1, with 14 bases in between.

The V and J genes are TRBV4-3 and TRBJ2-1, with TRBD2 matching over 9 bases. V lost 1 base and J lost 4; bases outside the gene matches: 5. The CDR3 is 16 amino acids. The V gene's germline CDR1 is LGHNA and CDR2 YSLEER. Here the CDR3 DNA reads TGCGCCAGCAGCCAAGCCCCGCGGGGGGGGTACAATGAGCAGTTCTTC. This translates into CASSQAPRGGYNEQFF.

The chain couples TRBV5-1 to TRBJ1-4; D not resolved. V lost 0 bases and J lost 5, with 5 bases in between. Germline V lookup: CDR1 SGHRS, CDR2 YFSETQ. The CDR3 has 13 residues. CDR3 region: CASSLGANEKLFF. In nucleotides, the CDR3 is TGCGCCAGCAGCTTGGGGGCGAATGAAAAACTGTTTTTT.

The chain links TRBV6-6 to TRBJ1-2; D is possibly TRBD1 (5 bases). CDR1 and CDR2 (germline): MNHNY, SVGAGI (reference sequence). The CDR3 has 14 amino acids. Trimming removed 2 bases at V and 8 bases at J, with 15 bases between. This CDR3 is CASSYGNAKGGYTF. In DNA, the CDR3 is TGTGCCAGCAGTTACGGCAACGCAAAGGGGGGCTACACCTTC.

V and J are TRBV30 and TRBJ2-7; no firm D call. CDR3 size: 12 residues. Germline assignment: CDR1 GTSNPN and CDR2 SVGIG (reference sequence). The ends were cut back, 0 bases at V and 5 bases at J, with 8 bases in the middle. The chain's CDR3 is CAWSVLGHEQYF. In DNA form, the CDR3 reads TGTGCCTGGAGTGTTTTAGGGCACGAGCAGTACTTC.

This chain connects TRBV4-1 to TRBJ1-5, with 9 bases matching TRBD1. The CDR3 length is 17 residues. Per the germline V gene, CDR1 is MGHRA and CDR2 is YSYEKL. V lost 0 bases to trimming and J lost 5 bases; unmatched junction nucleotides: 8. The CDR3 reads CASSQDTGTGTYQPQHF. Written as DNA, the CDR3 is TGCGCCAGCAGCCAAGATACCGGGACAGGGACGTATCAGCCCCAGCATTTT.

V usage is TRBV28 and J usage is TRBJ1-2; D is undetermined. The ends were cut back, 10 bases at V and 3 bases at J, with 9 bases in the middle. CDR1 and CDR2 (germline): MDHEN, SYDVKM. The CDR3 is 11 residues long. The CDR3 loop is CAIEDDYGYTF. The CDR3 nucleotides are TGTGCCATCGAGGATGACTATGGCTACACCTTC.

Only one count was recorded for this clone. V and J are TRBV2 and TRBJ1-5, with D uncertain. This CDR3 spans 12 amino acids. CDR1 SNHLY and CDR2 FYNNEI come from the germline V gene. The CDR3 region has the DNA TGTGCATCGACGGTAGGGAATCAGCCCCAGCATTTT. The encoded protein is CASTVGNQPQHF.

V gene TRBV7-2 combines with J gene TRBJ1-2; 7 bases fit TRBD1. CDR1 is SGHTA, CDR2 FQGNSA, per germline. CDR3 length: 13 residues. Trimming cost V 2 bases and J 7 bases; bases outside gene matches: 4. For the CDR3, the DNA is TGTGCCAGCAGCTTACCGACAGGGATTGGCTACACCTTC. This encodes CASSLPTGIGYTF.

This sequence joins TRBV3-1 (or the pseudogene TRBV3-2) and TRBJ1-5, with D maybe TRBD1 (5 bases). Germline V gene sequence: CDR1 LGHDT, CDR2 YNNKEL (reference sequence). Trimming stripped 2 bases from V and 6 bases from J, with 14 bases between. The CDR3 contains 15 residues. The DNA of the CDR3 is TGTGCCAGCAGCCAATTGCCGGGGGAAGGTCAGCCCCAGCATTTT. It translates to CASSQLPGEGQPQHF.

The CDR3 loop reads CASRVQGYNEQFF. The DNA for the CDR3 is TGTGCCAGCAGAGTACAGGGATACAATGAGCAGTTCTTC. This chain links TRBV7-2 with TRBJ2-1; maybe TRBD1 (6 bases). CDR1 SGHTA and CDR2 FQGNSA come from the germline V gene. This CDR3 contains 13 residues. Trimming removed 6 bases at V and 4 bases at J, with 10 bases between.

This clone is a singleton in its sample. The chain carries TRBV24-1 and TRBJ1-2; 8 positions match TRBD1. The junction had 8 bases not matched to a gene; V was cut back by 4 bases and J by 8 bases. Germline-derived CDR1 and CDR2 are KGHDR and SFDVKD. The CDR3 is made up of 14 amino acids. CDR3 in amino acids: CATSESRGQGGYTF. For the CDR3, the DNA is TGTGCCACCAGTGAGAGCAGGGGGCAAGGAGGCTACACCTTC.

This chain uses TRBV9 with TRBJ2-2; 7 bases match TRBD1. The CDR3 is made up of 17 amino acids. The V gene end was trimmed by 2 bases and the J gene end by 8 bases; junction bases not matched to a gene: 15. Germline-derived CDR1 and CDR2 are SGDLS and YYNGEE. The CDR3 here is CASSVDREGLRGGELFF. In DNA, the CDR3 is TGTGCCAGCAGCGTCGACAGGGAAGGGTTGAGAGGGGGGGAGCTGTTTTTT.

V gene TRBV25-1 combines with J gene TRBJ2-2, with 11 bases aligning to TRBD1. CDR1 is MGHDK, CDR2 SYGVNS, per germline. V trimming: 8 bases; J trimming: 7 bases; junction bases outside the gene matches: 12. CDR3 length equals 16 residues. The CDR3 coding sequence is TGTGCCAGCCGAGCCGCCGGGACAGGGGGGCACGGGGAGCTGTTTTTT. Amino acid sequence: CASRAAGTGGHGELFF.

V usage is TRBV28 and J usage is TRBJ1-6, with D maybe TRBD1 (6 bases). Germline V lookup: CDR1 MDHEN, CDR2 SYDVKM. This CDR3 is built from 16 residues. Trimming left V 0 bases short and J 5 bases short, with 11 bases between. The CDR3 DNA is TGTGCCAGCAGTTTATGGTTAGGACAGAATAATTCACCCCTCCACTTT. It encodes CASSLWLGQNNSPLHF.

This chain connects TRBV6-2 or TRBV6-3 to TRBJ2-2, with D possibly matching TRBD2 (5 bases). The CDR3 is made up of 14 amino acids. V lost 5 bases and J lost 3, with 10 bases in between. Germline V gene sequence: CDR1 MNHEY, CDR2 SVGEGT. This chain's CDR3 is CASSADYYTGELFF. CDR3 in DNA: TGTGCCAGCAGTGCCGACTACTACACCGGGGAGCTGTTTTTT.

V usage is TRBV11-2 and J usage is TRBJ2-3, with 7 bases matching TRBD2. The CDR3 length is 12 residues. V shed 5 bases and J 14 bases; nucleotides not matched to a gene: 10. Per the germline V gene, CDR1 is SGHAT and CDR2 is FQNNGV. The CDR3 sequence is CASSNPGTNMYF. The CDR3 DNA is TGTGCCAGCAGCAATCCCGGGACTAACATGTATTTT. The full variable domain, with the rest looked up from reference TRBV11-2 and TRBJ2-3, is EAGVAQSPRYKIIEKRQSVAFWCNPISGHATLYWYQQILGQGPKLLIQFQNNGVVDDSQLPKDRFSAERLKGVDSTLKIQPAKLEDSAVYLCASSNPGTNMYFGPGTRLTVL.

The V gene is TRBV9, the J gene TRBJ2-2; D is ambiguous. The CDR3 sequence is 14 residues long. Trimming took 0 bases from V and 4 from J, leaving 7 bases between them. Germline V gene data show CDR1 as SGDLS and CDR2 as YYNGEE. CDR3 loop: CASSVGHLTGELFF. CDR3 nucleotides: TGTGCCAGCAGCGTAGGCCACCTCACCGGGGAGCTGTTTTTT.

CDR3 nucleotides: TGTGCCAGCCGTAACGGGGGACAGGGGGACGACGAGCAGTACTTC. Residues: CASRNGGQGDDEQYF. The chain joins TRBV28 to TRBJ2-7; 11 positions agree with TRBD1. CDR3 size: 15 residues. Per germline, CDR1 MDHEN and CDR2 SYDVKM. V shed 8 bases and J 5 bases; nucleotides not matched to a gene: 11.

This clone is a singleton in its sample. The J gene is TRBJ1-4, the V gene TRBV18, with TRBD1 as a possible D gene (6 bases). V shed 0 bases and J shed 7 bases, with 12 bases lying between them. The CDR3 spans 15 residues. Germline lookup yields CDR1 KGHSH and CDR2 LQKENI. The chain's CDR3 is CASSPPMGAGEKLFF. The CDR3 coding sequence is TGTGCCAGCTCACCACCGATGGGGGCGGGTGAAAAACTGTTTTTT.